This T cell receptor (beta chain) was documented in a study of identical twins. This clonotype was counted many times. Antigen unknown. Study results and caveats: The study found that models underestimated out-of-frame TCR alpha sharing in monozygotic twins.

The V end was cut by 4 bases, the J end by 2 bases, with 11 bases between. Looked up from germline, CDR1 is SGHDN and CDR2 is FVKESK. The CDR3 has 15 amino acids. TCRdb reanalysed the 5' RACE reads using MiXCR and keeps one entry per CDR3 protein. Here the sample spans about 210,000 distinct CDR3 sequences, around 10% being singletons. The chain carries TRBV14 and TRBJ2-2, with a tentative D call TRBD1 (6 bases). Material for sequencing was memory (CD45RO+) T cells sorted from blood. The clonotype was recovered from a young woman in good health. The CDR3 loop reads CASSLDSLNTGELFF. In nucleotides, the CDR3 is TGTGCCAGCAGCCTGGACAGTCTTAACACCGGGGAGCTGTTTTTT.